This TCR beta chain was found in a study of blood T cell repertoires in COVID-19. As for the study in general: Acute and convalescent COVID-19 samples came from the United States, Italy and Spain. PBMCs, B-cell-depleted T cells, or T cells were the source of the cDNA or gDNA that made up the material.

V was pared by 6 bases and J by 1 base, with 3 bases of the junction left unmatched. The length of the CDR3 is 13 residues. The germline V gene encodes CDR1 SGDLS and CDR2 YYNGEE. In the source study's methods: Amplifying reference gene primers gave estimates of nucleated cell counts. Method: immunoSEQ multiplex PCR; TCRdb's copy keeps in-frame clones and lacks some. The V and J calls and clone size are taken from that table; D and trimming were inferred from the DNA. The profile shows 150,000 to 200,000 clones, about 88% of them singletons. This receptor was identified in a woman of 80 years or more in a cohort sampled during active or convalescent COVID-19. The chain is built from TRBV9 and TRBJ2-5; 7 bases map to TRBD2. Sequencing was performed on peripheral blood. Written as DNA, the CDR3 is TGTGCCAGCAACCCTAGCGGCCAAGAGACCCAGTACTTC. Translating it yields CASNPSGQETQYF. Drawing the rest from reference TRBV9 and TRBJ2-5, the complete variable domain is DSGVTQTPKHLITATGQRVTLRCSPRSGDLSVYWYQQSLDQGLQFLIQYYNGEERAKGNILERFSAQQFPDLHSELNLSSLELGDSALYFCASNPSGQETQYFGPGTRLLVL.